The rows below give T cell receptor beta chains drawn from one sample of a study of cytomegalovirus exposure and HLA in healthy donors. Sequenced by immunoSEQ multiplex PCR; TCRdb stores in-frame clones only, minus some. The data show 85,000 to 130,000 clones, 82% seen once. Sequencing used PBMCs. These receptors were collected from a man aged 50 or older in good health and CMV-seronegative. Both conserved end residues are part of each CDR3. A D gene is named only where the DNA matches it firmly. The size of a clone is reported for some rows only, either as once, few or many, or as a class for expanded clones.

abundance: -
v_gene: TRBV7-9
j_gene: TRBJ2-2
d_gene: -
CDR3nt: TGTGCCAGCAGCGCGAAGATGAACACCGGGGAGCTGTTTTTT
CDR3aa: CASSAKMNTGELFF

abundance: -
v_gene: TRBV11-2
j_gene: TRBJ1-6
d_gene: -
CDR3nt: TGTGCCAGCAGCTTAGGAGGCGACTCACCCCTCCACTTT
CDR3aa: CASSLGGDSPLHF

abundance: once
v_gene: TRBV7-9
j_gene: TRBJ1-6
d_gene: -
CDR3nt: TGTGCCAGCAGCTCCACCGACAGGATAAGTTACTCCTATAATTCACCCCTCCACTTT
CDR3aa: CASSSTDRISYSYNSPLHF

abundance: few
v_gene: TRBV2
j_gene: TRBJ1-2
d_gene: -
CDR3nt: TGTGCCACCCAACGGAACTATGGCTACACCTTC
CDR3aa: CATQRNYGYTF

abundance: once
v_gene: TRBV30
j_gene: TRBJ2-4
d_gene: -
CDR3nt: TGTGCCTGGAGTGTACGCAGGTATCTAGCCAAAAACATTCAGTACTTC
CDR3aa: CAWSVRRYLAKNIQYF

abundance: -
v_gene: TRBV7-6
j_gene: TRBJ2-1
d_gene: -
CDR3nt: TGTGCCAGCAGCTTAGGGGCTAGCTTGTCTGAGCAGTTCTTC
CDR3aa: CASSLGASLSEQFF

abundance: -
v_gene: TRBV5-4
j_gene: TRBJ1-3
d_gene: -
CDR3nt: TGTGCCAGCAGCTTGGGGGGCCCTAGCTCTGGAAACACCATATATTTT
CDR3aa: CASSLGGPSSGNTIYF

abundance: -
v_gene: TRBV7-2
j_gene: TRBJ2-5
d_gene: TRBD1
CDR3nt: TGTGCCAGCAGCTTAGGGACAGGGCCAGAGACCCAGTACTTC
CDR3aa: CASSLGTGPETQYF

abundance: -
v_gene: TRBV29-1
j_gene: TRBJ2-6
d_gene: -
CDR3nt: TGCAGCGTTGGGCCCTCTGGGGCCAACGTCCTGACTTTC
CDR3aa: CSVGPSGANVLTF

abundance: -
v_gene: TRBV29-1
j_gene: TRBJ1-1
d_gene: TRBD1
CDR3nt: TGCAGCGCCCGACCAGGGGGCTTGAACACTGAAGCTTTCTTT
CDR3aa: CSARPGGLNTEAFF

abundance: -
v_gene: TRBV19
j_gene: TRBJ1-5
d_gene: TRBD1
CDR3nt: TGTGCCAGTAATGGAGTACCAGGGGGCTTGAGCAATCAGCCCCAGCATTTT
CDR3aa: CASNGVPGGLSNQPQHF

abundance: -
v_gene: TRBV7-9
j_gene: TRBJ2-1
d_gene: TRBD2
CDR3nt: TGTGCCAGCAGCTTTCGGACTAGCGTGTACAATGAGCAGTTCTTC
CDR3aa: CASSFRTSVYNEQFF

abundance: -
v_gene: TRBV12-5
j_gene: TRBJ1-2
d_gene: -
CDR3nt: TGTGCTAGTGGTTTGGTACGGAGGGGCTACACCTTC
CDR3aa: CASGLVRRGYTF

abundance: -
v_gene: TRBV7-2
j_gene: TRBJ2-7
d_gene: TRBD1
CDR3nt: TGTGCCAGCAGCTTTGACGGGACAGACGAGCAGTACTTC
CDR3aa: CASSFDGTDEQYF

abundance: -
v_gene: TRBV6-1
j_gene: TRBJ1-5
d_gene: -
CDR3nt: TGTGCCAGCAGTGAACTTAGCAATCAGCCCCAGCATTTT
CDR3aa: CASSELSNQPQHF

abundance: -
v_gene: TRBV10-2
j_gene: TRBJ1-5
d_gene: -
CDR3nt: TGCGCCAGCAGCCCCAGGGTAGATCAGCCCCAGCATTTT
CDR3aa: CASSPRVDQPQHF

abundance: -
v_gene: TRBV15
j_gene: TRBJ1-4
d_gene: -
CDR3nt: TGTGCCACCAGCAGAGGTGACAGTGAAGAAAAACTGTTTTTT
CDR3aa: CATSRGDSEEKLFF

abundance: -
v_gene: TRBV20-1
j_gene: TRBJ2-3
d_gene: -
CDR3nt: TGCAGTGCTCTCGTCACAGATACGCAGTATTTT
CDR3aa: CSALVTDTQYF

abundance: few
v_gene: TRBV19
j_gene: TRBJ1-1
d_gene: -
CDR3nt: TGTGCCAGCCAAGGGGGTTGGAACACTGAAGCTTTCTTT
CDR3aa: CASQGGWNTEAFF

abundance: -
v_gene: TRBV4-3
j_gene: TRBJ1-1
d_gene: -
CDR3nt: TGCGCCAGCAGCCAAGTCCGGGGGACTCACACTGAAGCTTTCTTT
CDR3aa: CASSQVRGTHTEAFF

abundance: -
v_gene: TRBV6-5
j_gene: TRBJ1-1
d_gene: TRBD1
CDR3nt: TGTGCCAGCAGTCCGACAGGGGAGAACACTGAAGCTTTCTTT
CDR3aa: CASSPTGENTEAFF

abundance: -
v_gene: TRBV29-1
j_gene: TRBJ1-5
d_gene: TRBD1
CDR3nt: TGCAGCGCTGGGGACAGGGGTGATCAGCCCCAGCATTTT
CDR3aa: CSAGDRGDQPQHF

abundance: -
v_gene: TRBV18
j_gene: TRBJ1-5
d_gene: -
CDR3nt: TGTGCCAGCTCACCTAGCCAGGGAGGGGGGAATCAGCCCCAGCATTTT
CDR3aa: CASSPSQGGGNQPQHF

abundance: -
v_gene: TRBV9
j_gene: TRBJ1-6
d_gene: -
CDR3nt: TGTGCCAGCAGCGTAGGGGGCACTAATAATTCACCCCTCCACTTT
CDR3aa: CASSVGGTNNSPLHF

abundance: few
v_gene: TRBV7-9
j_gene: TRBJ2-1
d_gene: -
CDR3nt: TGTGCCAGCAGCTTTGGTCACGGAGCCTCCTACAATGAGCAGTTCTTC
CDR3aa: CASSFGHGASYNEQFF

abundance: few
v_gene: TRBV13
j_gene: TRBJ2-3
d_gene: TRBD2
CDR3nt: TGTGCCAGCAGCCTAACGGGACTAGCAACAGATACGCAGTATTTT
CDR3aa: CASSLTGLATDTQYF

abundance: -
v_gene: TRBV4-3
j_gene: TRBJ1-1
d_gene: -
CDR3nt: TGCGCCAGCAGCCAGGGGGCTAATTTGAACACTGAAGCTTTCTTT
CDR3aa: CASSQGANLNTEAFF

abundance: -
v_gene: TRBV19
j_gene: TRBJ2-7
d_gene: TRBD1
CDR3nt: TGTGCCAGTAGTGCCTCGGGACAGGGGTCCTACGAGCAGTACTTC
CDR3aa: CASSASGQGSYEQYF

abundance: -
v_gene: TRBV10-3
j_gene: TRBJ2-1
d_gene: TRBD1
CDR3nt: TGTGCCATCGCCGGGACAGGGAGCAATGAGCAGTTCTTC
CDR3aa: CAIAGTGSNEQFF

abundance: -
v_gene: TRBV5-1
j_gene: TRBJ1-1
d_gene: -
CDR3nt: TGCGCCAGCAGCTTGGGACAGGTCTACGCTGAAGCTTTCTTT
CDR3aa: CASSLGQVYAEAFF

abundance: -
v_gene: TRBV14
j_gene: TRBJ2-7
d_gene: -
CDR3nt: TGTGCCAGCAGCCAAGATCTTTTTTCGGGCTACGAGCAGTACTTC
CDR3aa: CASSQDLFSGYEQYF

abundance: -
v_gene: TRBV30
j_gene: TRBJ1-2
d_gene: -
CDR3nt: TGTGCCTGGAGTGTATGGGGCCATGGCTACACCTTC
CDR3aa: CAWSVWGHGYTF

abundance: -
v_gene: TRBV11-2
j_gene: TRBJ2-7
d_gene: -
CDR3nt: TGTGCCAGCAGCTCGGGGTCATACGAGCAGTACTTC
CDR3aa: CASSSGSYEQYF

abundance: -
v_gene: TRBV18
j_gene: TRBJ1-1
d_gene: -
CDR3nt: TGTGCCAGCTCACCCCCCCCGGACACTGAAGCTTTCTTT
CDR3aa: CASSPPPDTEAFF

abundance: -
v_gene: TRBV4-1
j_gene: TRBJ1-5
d_gene: -
CDR3nt: TGCGCCAGCAGCCAAGACGGCAGGGACAATCAGCCCCAGCATTTT
CDR3aa: CASSQDGRDNQPQHF

abundance: -
v_gene: TRBV6-5
j_gene: TRBJ1-6
d_gene: -
CDR3nt: TGTGCCAGCAGTGAATCCAGATCACCACCCCTCCACTTT
CDR3aa: CASSESRSPPLHF

abundance: -
v_gene: TRBV30
j_gene: TRBJ1-1
d_gene: -
CDR3nt: TGTGCCTGGAGTCCCCCTCCGACAGGTTTAAACACTGAAGCTTTCTTT
CDR3aa: CAWSPPPTGLNTEAFF

abundance: -
v_gene: TRBV28
j_gene: TRBJ1-5
d_gene: -
CDR3nt: TGTGCCAGCGGCAGGATAAGCAATCAGCCCCAGCATTTT
CDR3aa: CASGRISNQPQHF

abundance: -
v_gene: TRBV2
j_gene: TRBJ1-5
d_gene: TRBD1
CDR3nt: TGTGCCAGCATTGAGGGGCGGACAGGGACTCAGCCCCAGCATTTT
CDR3aa: CASIEGRTGTQPQHF

abundance: -
v_gene: TRBV4-1
j_gene: TRBJ2-5
d_gene: TRBD2
CDR3nt: TGCGCCAGCAGCCCGAGACCCAAAGGGACTAGCGGGAAAGAAGAGACCCAGTACTTC
CDR3aa: CASSPRPKGTSGKEETQYF

abundance: -
v_gene: TRBV6-5
j_gene: TRBJ1-1
d_gene: -
CDR3nt: TGTGCCAGCAGTTCCCCGGGAAGGGACACTGAAGCTTTCTTT
CDR3aa: CASSSPGRDTEAFF

abundance: -
v_gene: TRBV27
j_gene: TRBJ2-6
d_gene: TRBD1
CDR3nt: TGTGCCAGCAGTTTACAGGGGGCTGCTGGGGCCAACGTCCTGACTTTC
CDR3aa: CASSLQGAAGANVLTF

abundance: -
v_gene: TRBV10-3
j_gene: TRBJ1-5
d_gene: -
CDR3nt: TGTGCCATCAGTGAGTCTACGCCGGGGGGGAAGACGACCCAGCATTTT
CDR3aa: CAISESTPGGKTTQHF

abundance: -
v_gene: TRBV10-3
j_gene: TRBJ1-1
d_gene: TRBD1
CDR3nt: TGTGCCATCAGTGGGACAGGGGGGGCTGAAGCTTTCTTT
CDR3aa: CAISGTGGAEAFF

abundance: -
v_gene: TRBV28
j_gene: TRBJ2-2
d_gene: -
CDR3nt: TGTGCCAGCAGTAGGGGAACGAACACCGGGGAGCTGTTTTTT
CDR3aa: CASSRGTNTGELFF

abundance: once
v_gene: TRBV5-6
j_gene: TRBJ1-1
d_gene: -
CDR3nt: TGTGCCAGCAGCTTGGGGACATCCACTGAAGCTTTCTTT
CDR3aa: CASSLGTSTEAFF

abundance: -
v_gene: TRBV10-3
j_gene: TRBJ1-6
d_gene: -
CDR3nt: TGTGCCATCAGTGAAGCAGGGGCCAATTCACCCCTCCACTTT
CDR3aa: CAISEAGANSPLHF

abundance: -
v_gene: TRBV4-1
j_gene: TRBJ2-5
d_gene: TRBD2
CDR3nt: TGCGCCAGCAGCCAAGACGCGGGGGGGCTTGAGACCCAGTACTTC
CDR3aa: CASSQDAGGLETQYF

abundance: -
v_gene: TRBV10-3
j_gene: TRBJ1-2
d_gene: -
CDR3nt: TGTGCCATCAGTGAGAACCTATATGGCTACACCTTC
CDR3aa: CAISENLYGYTF

abundance: -
v_gene: TRBV19
j_gene: TRBJ1-2
d_gene: TRBD1
CDR3nt: TGTGCCAGTAGTATACCACAGGGGGATAACTATGGCTACACCTTC
CDR3aa: CASSIPQGDNYGYTF

abundance: -
v_gene: TRBV19
j_gene: TRBJ1-1
d_gene: TRBD1
CDR3nt: TGTGCCAGTAGACGGGACAGGGGGAACCCTGAAGCTTTCTTT
CDR3aa: CASRRDRGNPEAFF

abundance: -
v_gene: TRBV2
j_gene: TRBJ1-5
d_gene: -
CDR3nt: TGTGCCAGCATTTCCCGCCTGACGGGCGCGGGACAGCCCCAGCATTTT
CDR3aa: CASISRLTGAGQPQHF

abundance: -
v_gene: TRBV20-1
j_gene: TRBJ2-5
d_gene: -
CDR3nt: TGCAGTGGGGTGACGGGGGAGACCCAGTACTTC
CDR3aa: CSGVTGETQYF

abundance: -
v_gene: TRBV7-8
j_gene: TRBJ2-5
d_gene: -
CDR3nt: TGTGCCAGCAGCTTATCAAGCCTCCGGGCCCAGTACTTC
CDR3aa: CASSLSSLRAQYF

abundance: -
v_gene: TRBV6-5
j_gene: TRBJ2-7
d_gene: -
CDR3nt: TGTGCCAGCAGTTACTCGACGGGATTTTCCTACGAGCAGTACTTC
CDR3aa: CASSYSTGFSYEQYF

abundance: -
v_gene: TRBV7-3
j_gene: TRBJ2-5
d_gene: TRBD2
CDR3nt: TGTGCCAGCAGCTTAACGGCGTCTAGCGGGGAGACCCAGTACTTC
CDR3aa: CASSLTASSGETQYF

abundance: -
v_gene: TRBV7-8
j_gene: TRBJ2-1
d_gene: -
CDR3nt: TGTGCCAGCAGCTTTAGGGGGACCTCCGATGAGCAGTTCTTC
CDR3aa: CASSFRGTSDEQFF